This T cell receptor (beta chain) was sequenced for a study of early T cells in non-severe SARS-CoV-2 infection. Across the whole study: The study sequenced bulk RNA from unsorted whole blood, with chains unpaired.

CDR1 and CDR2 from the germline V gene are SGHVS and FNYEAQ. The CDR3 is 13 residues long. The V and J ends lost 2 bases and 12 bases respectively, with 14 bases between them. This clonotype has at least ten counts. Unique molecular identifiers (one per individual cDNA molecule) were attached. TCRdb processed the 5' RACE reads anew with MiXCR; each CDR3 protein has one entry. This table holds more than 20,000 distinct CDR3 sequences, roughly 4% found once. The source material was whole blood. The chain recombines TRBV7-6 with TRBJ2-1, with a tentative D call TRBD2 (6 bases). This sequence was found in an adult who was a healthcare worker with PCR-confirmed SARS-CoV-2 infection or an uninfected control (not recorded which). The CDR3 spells CASSLSRVGGQFF. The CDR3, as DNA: TGTGCCAGCAGCTTATCAAGAGTCGGGGGGCAGTTCTTC. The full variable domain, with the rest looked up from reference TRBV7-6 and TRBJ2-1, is GAGVSQSPRYKVTKRGQDVALRCDPISGHVSLYWYRQALGQGPEFLTYFNYEAQQDKSGLPNDRFSAERPEGSISTLTIQRTEQRDSAMYRCASSLSRVGGQFFGPGTRLTVL.